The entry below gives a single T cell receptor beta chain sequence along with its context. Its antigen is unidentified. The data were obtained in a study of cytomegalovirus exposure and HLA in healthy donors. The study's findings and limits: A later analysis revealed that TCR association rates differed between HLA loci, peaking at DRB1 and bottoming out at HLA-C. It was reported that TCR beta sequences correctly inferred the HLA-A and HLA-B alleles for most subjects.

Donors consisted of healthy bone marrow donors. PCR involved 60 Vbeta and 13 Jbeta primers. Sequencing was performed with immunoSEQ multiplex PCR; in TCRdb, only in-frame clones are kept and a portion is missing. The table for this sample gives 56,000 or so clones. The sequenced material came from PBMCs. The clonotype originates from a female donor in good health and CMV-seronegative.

CDR3 sequence (DNA): TGTGCCAGCAGCTGGGAGGGCGAGCAGTACTTC. Translated: CASSWEGEQYF. The genes are TRBV13 and TRBJ2-7, with 7 bases lining up with TRBD2. The CDR3 extends over 11 amino acids. Trimming took 4 bases from V and 6 from J; bases not matched to a gene: 0. In germline, CDR1 is PRHDT, CDR2 FYEKMQ (reference sequence).